These 31 T cell receptor beta chains originate from one sample sequenced in a study of blood T cell repertoires in COVID-19. This table comes from immunoSEQ multiplex PCR, and its TCRdb copy is limited to in-frame clones, with some not included. The data contain some 400,000 clones, about 90% of them singletons. The sequenced sample consisted of PBMCs or T cells enriched from blood (not recorded which). The receptors shown here come from a woman aged 25 to 45 who had recovered from COVID-19.

This clone was detected only once. The V and J genes are TRBV7-3 and TRBJ2-2, with no clear D. V lost 3 bases, J lost 7 bases, and 12 bases lay in between. The CDR3 runs to 14 residues. CDR1 and CDR2 (germline): SGHTA, FQGTGA. CDR3 nucleotide sequence: TGTGCCAGCAGCTTCGGGTCCTATTACGGGGAGCTGTTTTTT. Its protein is CASSFGSYYGELFF.

This clone was seen just once. This sequence joins TRBV5-1 and TRBJ1-6; 9 bases align to TRBD1. CDR3 size: 15 residues. V lost 4 bases, J lost 9 bases, and 8 bases stayed unmatched. Per germline, CDR1 SGHRS and CDR2 YFSETQ. CDR3 amino acids: CASSTDRGNSSPLHF. CDR3 nucleotide sequence: TGCGCCAGCAGCACCGACAGGGGGAATAGTTCACCCCTCCACTTT. The full variable domain, in which reference TRBV5-1 and TRBJ1-6 provide the parts outside the CDR3, is KAGVTQTPRYLIKTRGQQVTLSCSPISGHRSVSWYQQTPGQGLQFLFEYFSETQRNKGNFPGRFSGRQFSNSRSEMNVSTLELGDSALYLCASSTDRGNSSPLHFGNGTRLTVT.

The J gene is TRBJ2-1, the V gene TRBV7-9; D is perhaps TRBD1 (6 bases). V shed 5 bases and J shed 7 bases, with 21 bases lying between them. CDR1 SEHNR and CDR2 FQNEAQ come from the germline V gene (reference sequence). CDR3 size: 16 residues. The CDR3 spells CASSQPPGALWNEQFF. The CDR3 DNA reads as TGTGCCAGCAGCCAACCCCCAGGGGCCCTATGGAATGAGCAGTTCTTC. Full variable domain (missing parts from reference TRBV7-9 and TRBJ2-1): DTGVSQNPRHKITKRGQNVTFRCDPISEHNRLYWYRQTLGQGPEFLTYFQNEAQLEKSRLLSDRFSAERPKGSFSTLEIQRTEQGDSAMYLCASSQPPGALWNEQFFGPGTRLTVL.

The rearrangement uses TRBV18 and TRBJ1-4, with D possibly TRBD1 on 5 matching bases. The V gene lost 4 bases and the J gene lost 8 bases, with 14 bases spanning the gap. The CDR3 runs 14 residues. Germline lookup yields CDR1 KGHSH and CDR2 LQKENI. The CDR3 loop reads CASSLEQGDEKLFF. In nucleotides, the CDR3 is TGTGCCAGCTCACTAGAGCAGGGTGACGAAAAACTGTTTTTT.

The J gene is TRBJ2-5, the V gene TRBV20-1, with a tentative D call TRBD2 (6 bases). CDR1 is DFQATT, CDR2 SNEGSKA, per germline (reference sequence). V lost 3 bases, J lost 1 base, and 12 bases lay in between. The CDR3 loop spans 14 amino acids. CDR3 loop: CSASSGWPQETQYF. The CDR3 nucleotides are TGCAGTGCTAGTAGCGGTTGGCCCCAAGAGACCCAGTACTTC.

V gene TRBV7-9 combines with J gene TRBJ2-3; D might be TRBD2 (6 bases). CDR3 length: 14 residues. The V end was cut by 1 base, the J end by 4 bases, with 9 bases between. Germline V gene lookup returns CDR1 SEHNR and CDR2 FQNEAQ (reference sequence). The CDR3 sequence: CASSLERVADTQYF. Written as DNA, the CDR3 is TGTGCCAGCAGCTTAGAGCGGGTGGCAGATACGCAGTATTTT.

This clone has a single count. This rearrangement joins TRBV5-1 to TRBJ1-2; D is possibly TRBD1 (5 bases). The germline CDR1 and CDR2 sequences are SGHRS and YFSETQ. This CDR3 region has 13 residues. V shed 0 bases and J shed 6 bases, with 9 bases lying between them. CDR3 residues: CASSLVAGHGYTF. The CDR3, as DNA: TGCGCCAGCAGCTTGGTGGCAGGGCATGGCTACACCTTC.

This chain links TRBV7-2 with TRBJ2-1; 13 bases align to TRBD2. This CDR3 contains 15 residues. The junction had 6 bases not matched to a gene; V was cut back by 4 bases and J by 9 bases. Germline CDR1 is SGHTA and CDR2 is FQGNSA. The CDR3, as DNA: TGTGCCAGCAGCTGGACCGGGACTAGCGGGATTGAGCAGTTCTTC. It is translated as CASSWTGTSGIEQFF. Based on the CDR3 plus reference TRBV7-2 and TRBJ2-1, the full variable domain is GAGVSQSPSNKVTEKGKDVELRCDPISGHTALYWYRQSLGQGLEFLIYFQGNSAPDKSGLPSDRFSAERTGGSVSTLTIQRTQQEDSAVYLCASSWTGTSGIEQFFGPGTRLTVL.

The genes are TRBV29-1 and TRBJ1-4; 7 nucleotides agree with TRBD1. This CDR3 comprises 13 residues. V dropped 6 bases and J dropped 8; count of bases not matched to a gene: 9. Looked up from germline, CDR1 is SQVTM and CDR2 is ANQGSEA. The CDR3 DNA reads TGCAGCGTCGTAGACAGGGTGAGCGAAAAACTGTTTTTT. This translates into CSVVDRVSEKLFF.

In its sample, this clone was seen once. The chain couples TRBV29-1 to TRBJ1-5, with 10 bases lining up with TRBD1. Germline values: CDR1 SQVTM, CDR2 ANQGSEA. With 6 bases clipped from V and 5 bases from J, the junction kept 4 bases outside the gene matches. The CDR3 contains 13 residues. This CDR3 is CSVSGQGDQPQHF. The CDR3 DNA sequence: TGCAGCGTATCCGGACAGGGGGATCAGCCCCAGCATTTT.

This chain links TRBV7-9 with TRBJ1-4; no firm D call. Germline CDR1 SEHNR, CDR2 FQNEAQ (reference sequence). There are 14 residues in the CDR3. V dropped 1 base and J dropped 8 bases, with 11 bases sitting between them. For the CDR3, the DNA is TGTGCCAGCAGCTTAGGTGCAATTGAGGAAAAACTGTTTTTT. Its translation: CASSLGAIEEKLFF.

This chain uses TRBV28 with TRBJ1-2; 12 nucleotides match TRBD1. Germline trimming cut 2 bases from V and 6 bases from J; bases unmatched to any gene: 4. Looked up from germline, CDR1 is MDHEN and CDR2 is SYDVKM. The CDR3 is made up of 15 amino acids. CDR3 in DNA: TGTGCCAGCAGTTTAGGGGGACAGGGGGCTAATGGCTACACCTTC. This gives the protein CASSLGGQGANGYTF.

The rearrangement uses TRBV5-4 and TRBJ2-7, with D maybe TRBD2 (5 bases). Trimming took off 1 base at V and 4 bases at J, with 12 bases between the two ends. CDR1 is SGHNT and CDR2 is YYREEE in the germline V gene (reference sequence). The CDR3 runs 14 residues. The CDR3 region is CASSLYEGLYEQYF. The CDR3, as DNA: TGTGCCAGCAGCTTGTATGAGGGCCTTTACGAGCAGTACTTC.

V and J are TRBV7-6 and TRBJ2-6; 9 positions agree with TRBD2. Per the germline V gene, CDR1 is SGHVS and CDR2 is FNYEAQ. This CDR3 is 18 amino acids long. With 4 bases clipped from V and 2 bases from J, the junction kept 9 bases outside the gene matches. The CDR3 loop reads CASSSFVRGGTGANVLTF. In DNA form, the CDR3 reads TGTGCCAGCAGCTCCTTCGTGCGGGGGGGTACTGGGGCCAACGTCCTGACTTTC.

This sequence joins TRBV5-1 and TRBJ2-3; D might be TRBD2 (5 bases). The CDR3 is 16 residues long. Germline V gives CDR1 SGHRS, CDR2 YFSETQ. V was pared by 0 bases and J by 1 base, with 12 bases between. CDR3 DNA: TGCGCCAGCAGCTTGGCCTTTGGGAGCCGCACAGATACGCAGTATTTT. Translated: CASSLAFGSRTDTQYF.

V and J are TRBV3-1 (or the pseudogene TRBV3-2) and TRBJ2-7; 7 bases align to TRBD1. V lost 6 bases to trimming and J lost 3 bases; unmatched junction nucleotides: 11. Germline-derived CDR1 and CDR2 are LGHDT and YNNKEL (reference sequence). This CDR3 has 15 residues. This CDR3 is CASRSGQKGDYEQYF. The CDR3 region has the DNA TGTGCCAGCAGATCGGGACAGAAGGGTGACTACGAGCAGTACTTC.

V gene TRBV2 combines with J gene TRBJ1-2; the match to TRBD1 covers 7 bases. Germline-derived CDR1 and CDR2 are SNHLY and FYNNEI. Trimming removed 4 bases from V and 4 bases from J; junction bases left unmatched: 9. The CDR3 contains 15 residues. In DNA, the CDR3 is TGTGCCAGCAGTGTAGGGGGCCCCTCTGTCTATGGCTACACCTTC. Its translation is CASSVGGPSVYGYTF.

The CDR3 nucleotides are TGTGCCAGCAGCCAAGTGTGGGGGCAACTCACTTACACCTTC. Protein product: CASSQVWGQLTYTF. V is TRBV3-1 (or the pseudogene TRBV3-2) and J is TRBJ1-2; maybe TRBD1 (6 bases). Germline CDR1 LGHDT, CDR2 YNNKEL (reference sequence). This CDR3 has 14 amino acids. The V end lost 1 base, the J end lost 11 bases, and 17 bases lay between the germline ends.

The chain couples TRBV2 to TRBJ2-2; a possible D gene is TRBD1 (6 bases). Germline V gives CDR1 SNHLY, CDR2 FYNNEI. V shed 4 bases and J shed 1 base, with 7 bases lying between them. The CDR3 consists of 14 residues. The CDR3 sequence: CASSGTVNTGELFF. CDR3 nucleotides: TGTGCCAGCAGTGGGACAGTGAACACCGGGGAGCTGTTTTTT.

Remarks on this clone: This sample includes further DNA sequences coding for the same CDR3. The chain carries TRBV7-2 and TRBJ1-1, with D perhaps matching TRBD1 (6 bases). Germline lookup yields CDR1 SGHTA and CDR2 FQGNSA. There are 13 residues in the CDR3. Between the trimmed V and J ends, which lost 1 base and 5 bases, there was a span of 8 bases. CDR3 sequence (DNA): TGTGCCAGCAGCTTAGACAGGGTTACTGAAGCTTTCTTT. Protein: CASSLDRVTEAFF.

The rearrangement joins TRBV9 to TRBJ2-7; D is ambiguous. Deletions cut 4 bases from V and 3 bases from J, with 8 bases between. This CDR3 is 12 amino acids long. The germline V gene has CDR1 SGDLS and CDR2 YYNGEE. The CDR3 protein is CASSFRGYEQYF. DNA for the CDR3: TGTGCCAGCAGCTTCCGAGGCTACGAGCAGTACTTC.

V and J are TRBV6-2 or TRBV6-3 and TRBJ2-2; 11 nucleotides match TRBD2. The CDR3 runs 14 residues. Germline V gives CDR1 MNHEY, CDR2 SVGEGT. V was pared by 9 bases and J by 3 bases, with 3 bases of the junction left unmatched. Here the CDR3 DNA reads TGTGCCAGTAGCGGGAGGGCCGACACCGGGGAGCTGTTTTTT. This codes for CASSGRADTGELFF.

J is TRBJ2-5 and V is TRBV18; maybe TRBD1 (8 bases). CDR3 size: 14 residues. The germline V gene encodes CDR1 KGHSH and CDR2 LQKENI. V was pared by 6 bases and J by 2 bases, with 13 bases between. In DNA form, the CDR3 reads TGTGCCAGCTCGGGAGGGACAGGTCAAGAGACCCAGTACTTC. Protein: CASSGGTGQETQYF.

This sequence joins TRBV11-2 and TRBJ1-5; D not certain. Germline CDR1 and CDR2: SGHAT and FQNNGV. The CDR3 consists of 13 residues. Deletions cut 5 bases from V and 3 bases from J, with 8 bases between. The CDR3 nucleotides read TGTGCCAGCAGCCCGCAGTTCAATCAGCCCCAGCATTTT. Amino acids: CASSPQFNQPQHF.

The CDR3 nucleotides read TGTGCCACCAGCAGTCCGCGCGGGAGCGGATCAGATACGCAGTATTTT. Amino acid sequence: CATSSPRGSGSDTQYF. The chain links TRBV15 to TRBJ2-3; 7 positions match TRBD2. V shed 3 bases and J 4 bases; nucleotides not matched to a gene: 10. The CDR3 is 16 residues long. Germline assignment: CDR1 LNHNV and CDR2 YYDKDF (reference sequence).

This chain joins TRBV6-2 or TRBV6-3 and TRBJ2-1, with D maybe TRBD2 (5 bases). Trimming stripped 6 bases from V and 4 bases from J, with 22 bases between. Germline V gene sequence: CDR1 MNHEY, CDR2 SVGEGT. The length of the CDR3 is 17 residues. CDR3 loop: CASSPGRFGGNYNEQFF. CDR3 DNA: TGTGCCAGCAGCCCCGGAAGATTCGGAGGCAATTACAATGAGCAGTTCTTC.

J is TRBJ1-4 and V is TRBV4-1; 10 bases agree with TRBD1. Germline V gene data show CDR1 as MGHRA and CDR2 as YSYEKL. J gave up 10 bases and V 4 bases, and 6 bases lay outside the gene matches. This CDR3 spans 14 amino acids. The CDR3 here is CASSPGTGVVKLFF. In nucleotides, the CDR3 is TGCGCCAGCAGCCCCGGGACAGGGGTTGTAAAACTGTTTTTT.

This clone was seen a handful of times. V gene TRBV13 combines with J gene TRBJ2-1; no clear D. The CDR3 loop spans 11 amino acids. The V end was cut by 2 bases, the J end by 8 bases, with 4 bases between. The germline V gene encodes CDR1 PRHDT and CDR2 FYEKMQ (reference sequence). For the CDR3, the DNA is TGTGCCAGCAGCTTAAACTATGAGCAGTTCTTC. Protein: CASSLNYEQFF.

The rearrangement uses TRBV5-6 and TRBJ1-2; D is perhaps TRBD1 (6 bases). Trimming shortened V by 1 base and J by 8 bases, and 15 bases separated the two germline ends. CDR1 SGHDT and CDR2 YYEEEE come from the germline V gene. This CDR3 comprises 14 residues. This chain's CDR3 is CASSLNTGKRGYTF. The CDR3 nucleotides are TGTGCCAGCAGCTTGAATACAGGGAAACGCGGCTACACCTTC. Based on the CDR3 plus reference TRBV5-6 and TRBJ1-2, the full variable domain is DAGVTQSPTHLIKTRGQQVTLRCSPKSGHDTVSWYQQALGQGPQFIFQYYEEEERQRGNFPDRFSGHQFPNYSSELNVNALLLGDSALYLCASSLNTGKRGYTFGSGTRLTVV.

The chain carries TRBV27 and TRBJ1-1; 7 nucleotides line up with TRBD1. This CDR3 has 16 amino acids. V dropped 1 base and J dropped 2; count of bases not matched to a gene: 7. Germline values: CDR1 MNHEY, CDR2 SMNVEV (reference sequence). CDR3 bases: TGTGCCAGCAGTTTATTGATGGGGACAGCTAACACTGAAGCTTTCTTT. It translates to CASSLLMGTANTEAFF.

V is TRBV10-3 and J is TRBJ2-2; no reliable D call. The CDR3 is 14 amino acids. The ends were cut back, 4 bases at V and 1 base at J, with 7 bases in the middle. CDR1 and CDR2 (germline): ENHRY, SYGVKD. CDR3: CAISAAGNTGELFF. For the CDR3, the DNA is TGTGCCATCAGTGCCGCAGGGAACACCGGGGAGCTGTTTTTT.